Listed here are 24 T cell receptor beta chains from one sample, sequenced in a study of T cells in Graves' hyperthyroidism and ophthalmopathy. TCR beta CDR3 regions were amplified from RNA transcripts. HTBI primers were used for first-round RT-PCR of the TCR CDR3. MiXCR, run by TCRdb on the multiplex PCR reads, gives a single entry per CDR3 protein. The sample shows about 770,000 distinct CDR3 sequences, roughly a sixth of them seen only once. Material for sequencing was blood. The receptors were sampled from a woman aged 50 to 60 with Graves' hyperthyroidism that later progressed to Graves' ophthalmopathy.

This sequence joins TRBV12-3 or TRBV12-4 and TRBJ2-3, with D tentatively TRBD1 (6 bases). The CDR3 runs to 17 residues. The V end was cut by 1 base, the J end by 2 bases, with 16 bases between. The chain's CDR3 is CASSLDASWDTTDTQYF. CDR3 bases: TGTGCCAGCAGTTTAGACGCGAGTTGGGACACCACAGATACGCAGTATTTT.

The sample holds many counts of this clonotype. The V gene is TRBV7-9, the J gene TRBJ2-1, with 7 bases identical to TRBD1. The CDR3 consists of 16 residues. The V gene's germline CDR1 is SEHNR and CDR2 FQNEAQ (reference sequence). Unmatched junction bases numbered 7, after V lost 1 base and J lost 4 bases. As DNA, the CDR3 is TGTGCCAGCAGCTTAGAGGATTTGGGACAGTACAATGAGCAGTTCTTC. It is translated as CASSLEDLGQYNEQFF.

This clonotype was detected many times. The rearrangement uses TRBV30 and TRBJ2-3; 8 bases are a match to TRBD2. This CDR3 region has 14 residues. Germline V lookup: CDR1 GTSNPN, CDR2 SVGIG (reference sequence). V lost 7 bases and J lost 1; bases outside the gene matches: 7. CDR3 in DNA: TGTGCCTCAAGCGGGGGCTCTCGCACAGATACGCAGTATTTT. This gives the protein CASSGGSRTDTQYF.

Ten or more counts support this clonotype. CDR3 sequence (DNA): TGTGCCTGGGCTGCGGGACAGACTTTCTATGGCTACACCTTC. As protein: CAWAAGQTFYGYTF. This chain connects TRBV30 to TRBJ1-2; 7 nucleotides align to TRBD1. In germline, CDR1 is GTSNPN, CDR2 SVGIG (reference sequence). The CDR3 totals 14 residues. The trim removed 5 bases at V and 4 bases at J, leaving 10 bases unmatched. The complete variable domain, with remaining parts taken from reference TRBV30 and TRBJ1-2, reads SQTIHQWPATLVQPVGSPLSLECTVEGTSNPNLYWYRQAAGRGLQLLFYSVGIGQISSEVPQNLSASRPQDRQFILSSKKLLLSDSGFYLCAWAAGQTFYGYTFGSGTRLTVV.

This clonotype has at least ten counts. This chain links TRBV3-1 with TRBJ1-1; TRBD1 aligns across 12 bases. Germline CDR1 LGHDT, CDR2 YNNKEL (reference sequence). The CDR3 is 16 amino acids. The junction had 10 bases not matched to a gene; V was cut back by 5 bases and J by 6 bases. CDR3 loop: CASSAYTGTGGPEAFF. The CDR3 DNA sequence: TGTGCCAGCAGCGCTTACACCGGGACAGGGGGCCCTGAAGCTTTCTTT.

This clonotype was observed a handful of times. The V call is TRBV16, the J call TRBJ1-2, with TRBD1 as a possible D gene (5 bases). Between the trimmed V and J ends, which lost 0 bases and 14 bases, there was a span of 22 bases. CDR1 KGHSY and CDR2 FQNENV come from the germline V gene. CDR3 size: 15 residues. CDR3 protein: CASSQSLDTVGLLTF. The CDR3 bases are TGTGCCAGCAGCCAATCGTTGGACACCGTAGGATTGCTTACCTTC.

This clonotype was detected ten times or more. This sequence joins TRBV12-3 or TRBV12-4 and TRBJ2-1; 12 bases align to TRBD2. CDR3 length: 18 amino acids. The ends lost 1 base at V and 4 bases at J; junction bases unmatched: 8. CDR3 DNA: TGTGCCAGCAGTTTAGGACTAGCGGGGGTCCCCCGGTACAATGAGCAGTTCTTC. Its translation: CASSLGLAGVPRYNEQFF.

The chain couples TRBV12-3 or TRBV12-4 to TRBJ2-2; 8 positions match TRBD1. The J segment lost 0 bases and the V segment lost 7 bases, leaving 1 base of the junction unmatched. The CDR3 is 14 residues long. The CDR3 DNA follows: TGTGCCAGCACGGACAGGGCGAACACCGGGGAGCTGTTTTTT. Its translation: CASTDRANTGELFF.

On this clonotype: Possible read error: a much larger clone is one base away. The chain uses TRBV18 and TRBJ2-7, with TRBD2 as a possible D gene (5 bases). The germline gives CDR1 KGHSH, CDR2 LQKENI. The CDR3 consists of 15 residues. Trimming stripped 2 bases from V and 0 bases from J, with 11 bases between. CDR3 nucleotides: TGTGCCAGCTCACCATCGGGGTTAAGCTCCTACGAGCAGTACTTC. Protein: CASSPSGLSSYEQYF. Combining the CDR3 with reference TRBV18 and TRBJ2-7 gives the whole variable domain NAGVMQNPRHLVRRRGQEARLRCSPMKGHSHVYWYRQLPEEGLKFMVYLQKENIIDESGMPKERFSAEFPKEGPSILRIQQVVRGDSAAYFCASSPSGLSSYEQYFGPGTRLTVT.

The rearrangement links TRBV19 to TRBJ2-5, with 7 bases matching TRBD1. Germline values: CDR1 LNHDA, CDR2 SQIVND (reference sequence). The junction had 5 bases not matched to a gene; V was cut back by 4 bases and J by 0 bases. This CDR3 region has 15 residues. CDR3 in amino acids: CASSTGTEYQETQYF. CDR3 DNA sequence: TGTGCCAGTAGTACCGGGACAGAGTACCAAGAGACCCAGTACTTC.

The gene calls are TRBV28 and TRBJ2-3, with D uncertain. CDR1 is MDHEN, CDR2 SYDVKM, per germline. V was cut by 6 bases and J by 0 bases, with 13 bases left in between. The CDR3 sequence is 15 residues long. The CDR3 loop reads CASSSPPASTDTQYF. The CDR3 DNA follows: TGTGCCAGCAGCTCCCCCCCAGCTAGCACAGATACGCAGTATTTT.

The chain has TRBV7-3 and TRBJ2-2, with D maybe TRBD2 (6 bases). The CDR3 sequence is 15 residues long. V shed 4 bases and J shed 1 base, with 10 bases lying between them. Germline CDR1 and CDR2: SGHTA and FQGTGA. CDR3 in DNA: TGTGCCAGCAGCTCCCCGGGGGAGAACACCGGGGAGCTGTTTTTT. This encodes CASSSPGENTGELFF. Combining the CDR3 with reference TRBV7-3 and TRBJ2-2 gives the whole variable domain GAGVSQTPSNKVTEKGKYVELRCDPISGHTALYWYRQSLGQGPEFLIYFQGTGAADDSGLPNDRFFAVRPEGSVSTLKIQRTERGDSAVYLCASSSPGENTGELFFGEGSRLTVL.

The table lists this clonotype with many counts. The V gene is TRBV7-2, the J gene TRBJ2-1; D unclear. Germline V CDR1 and CDR2: SGHTA, FQGNSA. The CDR3 covers 17 residues. Trimming removed 5 bases from V and 1 base from J, with 18 bases in between. The CDR3 reads CASSPGPSRRSYNEQFF. The DNA of the CDR3 is TGTGCCAGCAGCCCTGGACCGAGCCGACGATCCTACAATGAGCAGTTCTTC.

This clonotype was picked up one time. The gene calls are TRBV5-1 and TRBJ2-1; 7 nucleotides line up with TRBD1. In germline, CDR1 is SGHRS, CDR2 YFSETQ. V dropped 2 bases and J dropped 10; count of bases not matched to a gene: 6. This CDR3 has 13 residues. The CDR3 region has the DNA TGCGCCAGCAGCTTAGGGGGCTCGGGAGAGCAGTTCTTC. The encoded protein is CASSLGGSGEQFF.

This clonotype was picked up many times. DNA for the CDR3: TGTGCCAGCAGCCAAGATCGGGGGTCCTACAATGAGCAGTTCTTC. Residues: CASSQDRGSYNEQFF. The J gene is TRBJ2-1, the V gene TRBV3-1, with D possibly TRBD2 on 6 matching bases. Trimming removed 0 bases from V and 1 base from J, with 7 bases in between. The CDR3 runs 15 residues. Per the germline V gene, CDR1 is LGHDT and CDR2 is YNNKEL (reference sequence).

J is TRBJ2-1 and V is TRBV6-2 or TRBV6-3; the D call may be TRBD1 or TRBD2 (5 bases each). Germline V lookup: CDR1 MNHEY, CDR2 SVGEGT. V lost 8 bases to trimming and J lost 9 bases, with 17 bases between them. The CDR3 runs 13 residues. DNA for the CDR3: TGTGCCAGCGAGGGGCCACCCGCGGGTGAGCAGTTCTTC. Its protein product is CASEGPPAGEQFF.

This clonotype appeared a few times. This chain links TRBV30 with TRBJ1-4; 8 bases are a match to TRBD1. V was clipped by 2 bases and J by 6 bases; unmatched bases: 5. Germline assignment: CDR1 GTSNPN and CDR2 SVGIG (reference sequence). The CDR3 totals 14 residues. The CDR3 reads CAWSRTGTDEKLFF. The CDR3 DNA is TGTGCCTGGAGTAGGACAGGGACCGATGAAAAACTGTTTTTT.

V and J are TRBV10-3 and TRBJ1-1; D possibly corresponds to TRBD1 (5 bases). Germline lookup yields CDR1 ENHRY and CDR2 SYGVKD. The CDR3 is 15 amino acids. Trimming shortened V by 8 bases and J by 1 base, and 17 bases separated the two germline ends. The DNA of the CDR3 is TGTGCCATCGCCAACCAGGGCGGGAAGAACACTGAAGCTTTCTTT. This encodes CAIANQGGKNTEAFF.

This clonotype was detected a few times. The V call is TRBV6-5, the J call TRBJ1-6; D gene uncertain. V dropped 2 bases and J dropped 1 base, with 9 bases sitting between them. Germline values: CDR1 MNHEY, CDR2 SVGAGI. This CDR3 is built from 16 residues. CDR3 nucleotides: TGTGCCAGCAGTTACGGAAGGGCGTCCTATAATTCACCCCTCCACTTT. It yields the protein CASSYGRASYNSPLHF.

This clonotype was found many times. The rearrangement links TRBV30 to TRBJ2-2; 7 nucleotides match TRBD2. CDR1 is GTSNPN and CDR2 is SVGIG in the germline V gene (reference sequence). J gave up 3 bases and V 4 bases, and 11 bases lay outside the gene matches. This CDR3 has 16 residues. CDR3 nucleotides: TGTGCCTGGACCCACCTTCAGCGGGGTGACACCGGGGAGCTGTTTTTT. It codes for CAWTHLQRGDTGELFF.

Many counts were recorded for this clonotype. The chain couples TRBV5-1 to TRBJ1-1, with D possibly TRBD1 on 5 matching bases. V lost 4 bases and J lost 3, with 16 bases in between. Germline V gene lookup returns CDR1 SGHRS and CDR2 YFSETQ. The CDR3 contains 15 residues. In nucleotides, the CDR3 is TGCGCCAGCAGCCCCCAGCTGGGGGGGGACACTGAAGCTTTCTTT. Translating gives CASSPQLGGDTEAFF. The full variable domain, with the rest looked up from reference TRBV5-1 and TRBJ1-1, is KAGVTQTPRYLIKTRGQQVTLSCSPISGHRSVSWYQQTPGQGLQFLFEYFSETQRNKGNFPGRFSGRQFSNSRSEMNVSTLELGDSALYLCASSPQLGGDTEAFFGQGTRLTVV.

This chain connects TRBV19 to TRBJ1-2; D remains ambiguous. Trimming pared 3 bases from V and 5 bases from J, leaving 10 bases between. The CDR3 extends over 13 amino acids. CDR1 and CDR2 from the germline V gene are LNHDA and SQIVND (reference sequence). The CDR3 DNA follows: TGTGCCAGTAGTATGGCACCCCTTTATGGCTACACCTTC. Encoded protein: CASSMAPLYGYTF.

The chain has TRBV28 and TRBJ1-2; 9 bases are a match to TRBD1. Germline values: CDR1 MDHEN, CDR2 SYDVKM. V lost 4 bases and J lost 5; bases outside the gene matches: 26. The CDR3 totals 21 residues. The DNA for the CDR3 is TGTGCCAGCAGTTCTACAGGGGGCCTCAACCTATATTCTATATGGGGATATGGCTACACCTTC. It encodes CASSSTGGLNLYSIWGYGYTF.

The sample holds a few counts of this clonotype. The gene calls are TRBV6-4 and TRBJ1-4, with D perhaps matching TRBD1 (6 bases). The length of the CDR3 is 13 residues. V lost 6 bases, J lost 6 bases, and 11 bases lay in between. Germline CDR1 MRHNA, CDR2 SNTAGT. The CDR3: CASRTGEHEKLFF. CDR3 nucleotide sequence: TGTGCCAGCAGGACAGGAGAACATGAAAAACTGTTTTTT.